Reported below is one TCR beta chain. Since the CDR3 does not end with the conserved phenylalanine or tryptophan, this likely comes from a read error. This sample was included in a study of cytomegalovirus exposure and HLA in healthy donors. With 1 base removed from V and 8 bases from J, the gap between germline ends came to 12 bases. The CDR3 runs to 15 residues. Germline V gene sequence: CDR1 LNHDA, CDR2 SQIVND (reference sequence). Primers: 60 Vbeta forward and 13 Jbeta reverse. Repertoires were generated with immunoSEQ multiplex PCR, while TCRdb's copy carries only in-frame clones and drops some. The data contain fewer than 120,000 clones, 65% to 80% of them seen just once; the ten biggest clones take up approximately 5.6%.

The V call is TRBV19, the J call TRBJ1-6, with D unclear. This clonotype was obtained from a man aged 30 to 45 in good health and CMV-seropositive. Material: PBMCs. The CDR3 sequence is CASSIVAGEDSPLHC. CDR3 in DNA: TGTGCCAGTAGTATAGTGGCGGGTGAGGATTCACCCCTCCACTGT.